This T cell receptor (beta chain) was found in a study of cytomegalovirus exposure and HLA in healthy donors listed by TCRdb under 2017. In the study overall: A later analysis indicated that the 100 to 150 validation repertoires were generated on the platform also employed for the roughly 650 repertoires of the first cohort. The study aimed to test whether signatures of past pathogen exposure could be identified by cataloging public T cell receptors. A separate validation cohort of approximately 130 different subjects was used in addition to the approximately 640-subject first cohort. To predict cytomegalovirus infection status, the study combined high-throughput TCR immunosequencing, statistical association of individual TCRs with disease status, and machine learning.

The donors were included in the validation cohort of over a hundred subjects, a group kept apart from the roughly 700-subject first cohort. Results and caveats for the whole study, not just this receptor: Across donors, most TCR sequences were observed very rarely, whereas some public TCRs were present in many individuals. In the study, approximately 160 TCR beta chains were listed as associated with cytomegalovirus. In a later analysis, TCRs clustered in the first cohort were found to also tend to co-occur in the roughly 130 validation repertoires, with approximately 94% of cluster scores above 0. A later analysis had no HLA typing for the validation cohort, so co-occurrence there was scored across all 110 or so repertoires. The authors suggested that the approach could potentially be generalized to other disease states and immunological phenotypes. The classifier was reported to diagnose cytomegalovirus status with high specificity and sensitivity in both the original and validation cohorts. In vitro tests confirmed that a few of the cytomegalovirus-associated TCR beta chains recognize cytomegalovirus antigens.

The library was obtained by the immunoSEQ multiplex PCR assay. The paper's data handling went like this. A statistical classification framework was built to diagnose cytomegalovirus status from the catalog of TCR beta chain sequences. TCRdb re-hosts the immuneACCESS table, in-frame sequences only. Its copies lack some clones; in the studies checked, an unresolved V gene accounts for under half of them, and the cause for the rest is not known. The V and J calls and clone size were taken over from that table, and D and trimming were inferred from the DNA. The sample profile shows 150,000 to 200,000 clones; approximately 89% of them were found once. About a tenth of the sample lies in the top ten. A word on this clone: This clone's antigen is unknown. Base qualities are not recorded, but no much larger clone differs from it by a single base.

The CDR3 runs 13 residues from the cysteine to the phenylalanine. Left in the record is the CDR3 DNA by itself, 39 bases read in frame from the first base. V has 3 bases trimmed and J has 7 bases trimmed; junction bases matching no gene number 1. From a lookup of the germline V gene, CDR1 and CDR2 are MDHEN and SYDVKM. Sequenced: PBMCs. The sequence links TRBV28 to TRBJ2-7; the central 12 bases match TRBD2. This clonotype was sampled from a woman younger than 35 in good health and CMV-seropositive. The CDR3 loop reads CASSLTSGREQYF. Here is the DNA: TGTGCCAGCAGTTTGACTAGCGGGAGAGAGCAGTACTTC.